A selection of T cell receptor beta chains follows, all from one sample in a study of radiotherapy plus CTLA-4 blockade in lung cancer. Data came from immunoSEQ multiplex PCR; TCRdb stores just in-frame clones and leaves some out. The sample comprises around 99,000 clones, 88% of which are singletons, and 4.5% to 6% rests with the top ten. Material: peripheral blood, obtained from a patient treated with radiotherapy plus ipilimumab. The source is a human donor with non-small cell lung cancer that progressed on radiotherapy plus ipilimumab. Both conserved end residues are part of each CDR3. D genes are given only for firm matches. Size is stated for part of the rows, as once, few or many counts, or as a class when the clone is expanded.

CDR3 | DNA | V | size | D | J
CASSAGLETQYF | TGCGCCAGCAGTGCGGGGTTAGAGACCCAGTACTTC | TRBV10-1 | NA | NA | TRBJ2-5
CASSVGTGYTDTQYF | TGTGCCAGCAGTGTCGGGACAGGGTACACAGATACGCAGTATTTT | TRBV25-1 | NA | TRBD1 | TRBJ2-3
CASSLGEYNEQFF | TGTGCCAGCAGCTTAGGAGAATACAATGAGCAGTTCTTC | TRBV7-9 | NA | NA | TRBJ2-1
CASSSPGGTYEQYF | TGTGCCAGCAGTTCTCCAGGGGGGACCTACGAGCAGTACTTC | TRBV6-6 | once | NA | TRBJ2-7
CASSPSETGRGVF | TGTGCCAGCAGCCCCAGTGAGACAGGGAGGGGAGTTTTT | TRBV7-9 | NA | TRBD1 | TRBJ1-1
CATSRQSARNNEQFF | TGTGCCACCAGCAGACAGTCAGCAAGAAACAATGAGCAGTTCTTC | TRBV15 | NA | NA | TRBJ2-1
CASSRGGSDEKLFF | TGTGCCAGTAGTAGGGGTGGATCGGATGAAAAACTGTTTTTT | TRBV19 | NA | NA | TRBJ1-4
CASIAAGGPYEQYF | TGTGCCAGCATTGCAGCGGGAGGGCCGTACGAGCAGTACTTC | TRBV6-5 | NA | TRBD2 | TRBJ2-7
CASSLSAGFHFGAFF | TGTGCCAGCAGCTTAAGTGCAGGGTTTCATTTCGGAGCTTTCTTT | TRBV7-8 | NA | NA | TRBJ1-1
CASSHRAVGVAEAFF | TGTGCCAGTAGTCACAGGGCCGTGGGGGTAGCTGAAGCTTTCTTT | TRBV19 | NA | NA | TRBJ1-1
CATSRDRHHREANEKLFF | TGTGCCACCAGCAGAGACCGCCACCACAGGGAAGCTAATGAAAAACTGTTTTTT | TRBV15 | NA | NA | TRBJ1-4
CAFRTESGYTF | TGTGCCTTCCGGACCGAGTCGGGCTACACCTTC | TRBV10-3 | NA | NA | TRBJ1-2
CASSEGGAGNTIYF | TGTGCCAGCAGCGAAGGGGGAGCTGGAAACACCATATATTTT | TRBV7-9 | NA | NA | TRBJ1-3
CASSVERVWGPTGELFF | TGTGCCAGCAGCGTAGAGAGGGTTTGGGGGCCCACCGGGGAGCTGTTTTTT | TRBV5-8 | NA | NA | TRBJ2-2
CASSLGLSYGYTF | TGTGCCAGCAGTTTAGGTCTCAGCTATGGCTACACCTTC | TRBV27 | NA | NA | TRBJ1-2
CASSVTDTQYF | TGTGCCAGCAGTGTCACAGATACGCAGTATTTT | TRBV6-1 | NA | NA | TRBJ2-3
CASTITPGPRSTDTQYF | TGTGCCAGCACCATAACCCCGGGGCCTCGGAGCACAGATACGCAGTATTTT | TRBV2 | once | NA | TRBJ2-3
CASSQLPGDTQYF | TGCGCCAGCAGCCAACTACCCGGGGATACGCAGTATTTT | TRBV4-1 | NA | NA | TRBJ2-3
CASSQRQGSNEKLFF | TGTGCCAGCAGCCAGAGACAGGGGTCTAATGAAAAACTGTTTTTT | TRBV4-2 | NA | TRBD1 | TRBJ1-4
CASSLTRDKDTQYF | TGTGCCAGCAGCTTAACCCGGGACAAAGATACGCAGTATTTT | TRBV7-3 | NA | NA | TRBJ2-3
CASSLSSTDTQYF | TGTGCTAGCAGCTTGTCTAGCACAGATACGCAGTATTTT | TRBV7-7 | NA | NA | TRBJ2-3
CASTPTGRVEEQYF | TGTGCCAGTACCCCGACGGGGAGGGTTGAGGAGCAGTACTTC | TRBV19 | NA | TRBD2 | TRBJ2-7
CASSLASGRLNEQFF | TGCGCCAGCAGCTTGGCCAGCGGGAGGTTAAATGAGCAGTTCTTC | TRBV5-1 | NA | TRBD2 | TRBJ2-1